The 9 T cell receptor beta chains presented below share a single source sample, sequenced in a study of blood T cells in healthy people across ages. Through a sample-barcoded 5' primer and a J-beta primer mix, a second PCR was run for roughly 7 to 11 cycles. TCRdb redid the calling of the 5' RACE reads with MiXCR, one entry per CDR3 protein. The repertoire consists of 700,000 or so distinct CDR3 sequences, with about 20% occurring once and the leading ten covering around 22%. The sample was blood. These receptors all stem from a man in his sixties or seventies in good health.

The chain is built from TRBV7-6 and TRBJ2-1, with D perhaps TRBD2 (7 bases). V lost 5 bases, J lost 4 bases, and 18 bases lay in between. This CDR3 region has 16 residues. Germline lookup yields CDR1 SGHVS and CDR2 FNYEAQ. This CDR3 reads CASSPTGGLTYNEQFF. In DNA, the CDR3 is TGTGCCAGCAGCCCTACGGGGGGCTTAACGTACAATGAGCAGTTCTTC.

CDR3 in DNA: TGTGCCAGCAGCACCCTAGCGGGGGGTCGAGAGACCCAGTACTTC. This codes for CASSTLAGGRETQYF. The rearrangement uses TRBV7-2 and TRBJ2-1, with 11 bases aligning to TRBD2. The J call may be incorrect, as the DNA end agrees better with TRBJ2-5. The CDR3 runs to 15 residues. Looked up from germline, CDR1 is SGHTA and CDR2 is FQGNSA.

This clonotype has only a few counts. The V and J genes are TRBV7-2 and TRBJ2-5; D is uncertain. The V end lost 2 bases, the J end lost 1 base, and 11 bases lay between the germline ends. Germline V gives CDR1 SGHTA, CDR2 FQGNSA. CDR3 size: 15 residues. CDR3 nucleotide sequence: TGTGCCAGCAGCTTATGGCAGACGACCCAAGAGACCCAGTACTTC. Its translation is CASSLWQTTQETQYF.

This clonotype was seen more than once but under ten times. The gene calls are TRBV25-1 and TRBJ1-5, with D possibly being TRBD1 (5 bases). This CDR3 is 14 amino acids long. V dropped 8 bases and J dropped 3 bases, with 14 bases sitting between them. Germline CDR1 MGHDK, CDR2 SYGVNS. CDR3 sequence: CASGWGGVNQPQHF. CDR3 DNA: TGTGCCAGCGGTTGGGGAGGGGTCAATCAGCCCCAGCATTTT.

CDR3 sequence reads: CSVEASQASGNTIYF. In nucleotides, the CDR3 is TGCAGCGTTGAAGCCTCACAGGCCTCTGGAAACACCATATATTTT. The chain couples TRBV29-1 to TRBJ1-3, with D possibly being TRBD1 (5 bases). Trimming took off 1 base at V and 0 bases at J, with 10 bases between the two ends. The CDR3 loop spans 15 amino acids. Germline lookup yields CDR1 SQVTM and CDR2 ANQGSEA. Combining the CDR3 with reference TRBV29-1 and TRBJ1-3 gives the whole variable domain SAVISQKPSRDICQRGTSLTIQCQVDSQVTMMFWYRQQPGQSLTLIATANQGSEATYESGFVIDKFPISRPNLTFSTLTVSNMSPEDSSIYLCSVEASQASGNTIYFGEGSWLTVV.

This clonotype has a handful of counts. The chain links TRBV11-2 to TRBJ2-1; 8 bases align to TRBD2. V trimming: 4 bases; J trimming: 8 bases; junction bases outside the gene matches: 7. Germline CDR1 is SGHAT and CDR2 is FQNNGV. The CDR3 consists of 14 residues. The CDR3 DNA reads TGTGCCAGCAGCTCCATGCTAGCGGGCTATGAGCAGTTCTTC. Its protein is CASSSMLAGYEQFF. Full variable domain (missing parts from reference TRBV11-2 and TRBJ2-1): EAGVAQSPRYKIIEKRQSVAFWCNPISGHATLYWYQQILGQGPKLLIQFQNNGVVDDSQLPKDRFSAERLKGVDSTLKIQPAKLEDSAVYLCASSSMLAGYEQFFGPGTRLTVL.

This clonotype was counted only a few times. The chain carries TRBV3-1 and TRBJ2-3; perhaps D is TRBD1 or TRBD2 (5 bases each). Germline V gene data show CDR1 as LGHDT and CDR2 as YNNKEL (reference sequence). This CDR3 is 14 amino acids long. Trimming pared 2 bases from V and 6 bases from J, leaving 12 bases between. This CDR3 is CASSQRGMGDTQYF. In nucleotides, the CDR3 is TGTGCCAGCAGCCAACGGGGCATGGGGGATACGCAGTATTTT.

The chain employs TRBV5-1 and TRBJ1-1; D not resolved. The CDR3 length is 15 residues. CDR1 and CDR2 (germline): SGHRS, YFSETQ. V was shortened by 1 base and J by 0 bases, with 10 bases between the two germline ends. The CDR3 is CASSLRPGMNTEAFF. The CDR3 bases are TGCGCCAGCAGCTTGCGTCCTGGCATGAACACTGAAGCTTTCTTT.

This clonotype has more than one count but fewer than ten. V and J are TRBV24-1 and TRBJ1-1; TRBD1 matches 7 bases. CDR3 length equals 16 residues. Germline-derived CDR1 and CDR2 are KGHDR and SFDVKD. V gave up 4 bases and J gave up 5 bases; unmatched junction bases: 12. The CDR3 spells CATSDSAAGGRTEAFF. The CDR3 region has the DNA TGTGCCACCAGTGACTCTGCGGCAGGGGGAAGGACTGAAGCTTTCTTT.